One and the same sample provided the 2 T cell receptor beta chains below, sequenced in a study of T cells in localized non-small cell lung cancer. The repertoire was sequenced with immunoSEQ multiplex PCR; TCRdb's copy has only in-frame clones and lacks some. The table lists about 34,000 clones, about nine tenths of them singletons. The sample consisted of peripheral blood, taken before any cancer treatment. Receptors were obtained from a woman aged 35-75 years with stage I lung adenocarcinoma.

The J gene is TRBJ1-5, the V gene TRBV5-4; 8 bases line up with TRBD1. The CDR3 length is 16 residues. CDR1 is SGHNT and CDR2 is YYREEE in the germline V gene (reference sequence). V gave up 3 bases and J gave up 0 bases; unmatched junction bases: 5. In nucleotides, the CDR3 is TGTGCCAGCAGCTCCGGCGGGACAGGTAGCAATCAGCCCCAGCATTTT. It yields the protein CASSSGGTGSNQPQHF.

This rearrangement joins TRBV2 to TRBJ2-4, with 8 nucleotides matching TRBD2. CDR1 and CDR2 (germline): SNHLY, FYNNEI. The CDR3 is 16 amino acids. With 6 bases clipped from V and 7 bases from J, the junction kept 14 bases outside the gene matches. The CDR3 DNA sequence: TGTGCCAGCAGGGGAGCTAGCGGGTACGACCAGAACATTCAGTACTTC. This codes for CASRGASGYDQNIQYF.